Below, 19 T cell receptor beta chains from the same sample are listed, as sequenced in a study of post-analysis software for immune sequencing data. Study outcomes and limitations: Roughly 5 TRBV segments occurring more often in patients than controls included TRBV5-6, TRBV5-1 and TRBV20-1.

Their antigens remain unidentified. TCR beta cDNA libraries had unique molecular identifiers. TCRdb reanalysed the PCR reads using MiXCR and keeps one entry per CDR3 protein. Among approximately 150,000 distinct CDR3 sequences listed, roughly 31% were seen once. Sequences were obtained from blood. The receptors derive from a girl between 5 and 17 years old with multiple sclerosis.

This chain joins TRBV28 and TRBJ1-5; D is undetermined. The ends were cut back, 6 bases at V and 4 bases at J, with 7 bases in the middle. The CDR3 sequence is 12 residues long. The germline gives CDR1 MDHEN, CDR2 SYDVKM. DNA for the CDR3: TGTGCCAGCAGGGCAGAAAATCAGCCCCAGCATTTT. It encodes CASRAENQPQHF.

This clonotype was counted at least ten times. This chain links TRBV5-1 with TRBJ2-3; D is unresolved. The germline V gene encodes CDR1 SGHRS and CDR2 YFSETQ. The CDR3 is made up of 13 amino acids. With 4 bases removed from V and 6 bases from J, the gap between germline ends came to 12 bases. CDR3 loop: CASSPARRDTQYF. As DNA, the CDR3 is TGCGCCAGCAGCCCCGCCAGGCGGGATACGCAGTATTTT.

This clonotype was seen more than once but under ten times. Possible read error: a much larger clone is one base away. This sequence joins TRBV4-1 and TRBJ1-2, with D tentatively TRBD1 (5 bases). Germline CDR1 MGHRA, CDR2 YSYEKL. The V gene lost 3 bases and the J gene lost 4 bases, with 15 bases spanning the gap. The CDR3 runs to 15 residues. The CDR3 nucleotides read TGCGCCAGCAGCCAGGGGATACAGGATGCCTATGGCTACACCTTC. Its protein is CASSQGIQDAYGYTF.

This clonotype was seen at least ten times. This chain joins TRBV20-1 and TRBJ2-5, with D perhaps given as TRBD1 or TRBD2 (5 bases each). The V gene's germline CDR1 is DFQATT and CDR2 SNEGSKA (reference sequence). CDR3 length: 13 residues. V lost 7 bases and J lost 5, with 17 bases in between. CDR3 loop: CSGGNAEWETQYF. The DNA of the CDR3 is TGCAGTGGGGGGAACGCGGAATGGGAGACCCAGTACTTC.

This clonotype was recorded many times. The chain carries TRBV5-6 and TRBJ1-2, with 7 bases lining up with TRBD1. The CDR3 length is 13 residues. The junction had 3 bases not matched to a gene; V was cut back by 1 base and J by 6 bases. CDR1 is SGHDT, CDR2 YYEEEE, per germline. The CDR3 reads CASSLRQGDGYTF. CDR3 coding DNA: TGTGCCAGCAGCTTGCGGCAGGGGGATGGCTACACCTTC.

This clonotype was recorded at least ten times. The CDR3 DNA sequence: TGTGCCAGCAGCTCGACGGGTAGCAATCAGCCCCAGCATTTT. Protein product: CASSSTGSNQPQHF. The gene calls are TRBV12-3 or TRBV12-4 and TRBJ1-5; no reliable D call. The CDR3 runs 14 residues. V dropped 6 bases and J dropped 0 bases, with 9 bases sitting between them.

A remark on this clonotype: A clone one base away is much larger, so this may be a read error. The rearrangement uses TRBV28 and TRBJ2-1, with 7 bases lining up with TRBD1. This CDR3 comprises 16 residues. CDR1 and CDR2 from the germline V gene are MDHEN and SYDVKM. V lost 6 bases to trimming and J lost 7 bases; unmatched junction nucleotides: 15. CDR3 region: CASSPFTGEGGNEQFF. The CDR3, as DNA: TGTGCCAGCAGCCCATTCACAGGGGAAGGGGGAAATGAGCAGTTCTTC.

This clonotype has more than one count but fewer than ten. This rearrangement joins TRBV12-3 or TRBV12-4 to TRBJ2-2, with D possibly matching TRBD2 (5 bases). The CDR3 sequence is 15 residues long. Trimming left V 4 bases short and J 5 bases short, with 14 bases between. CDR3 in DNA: TGTGCCAGCAGTTCGAGTTTATCGGGGACCGGGGAGCTGTTTTTT. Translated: CASSSSLSGTGELFF.

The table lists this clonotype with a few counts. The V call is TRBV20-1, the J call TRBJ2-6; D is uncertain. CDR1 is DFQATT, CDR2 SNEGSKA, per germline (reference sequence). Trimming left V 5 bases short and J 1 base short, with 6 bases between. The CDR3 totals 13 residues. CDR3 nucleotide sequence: TGCAGTGCTTCAAGGTCTGGGGCCAACGTCCTGACTTTC. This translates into CSASRSGANVLTF.

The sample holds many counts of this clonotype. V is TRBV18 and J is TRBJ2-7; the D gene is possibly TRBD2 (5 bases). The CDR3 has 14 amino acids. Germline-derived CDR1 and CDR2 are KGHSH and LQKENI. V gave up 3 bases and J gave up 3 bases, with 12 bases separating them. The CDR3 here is CASSPGAGNYEQYF. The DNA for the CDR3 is TGTGCCAGCTCACCTGGAGCCGGGAACTACGAGCAGTACTTC.

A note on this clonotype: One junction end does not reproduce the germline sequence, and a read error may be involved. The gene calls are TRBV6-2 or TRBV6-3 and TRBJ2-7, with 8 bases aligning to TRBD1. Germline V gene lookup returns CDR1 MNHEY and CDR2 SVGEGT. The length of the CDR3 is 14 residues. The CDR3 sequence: CVSSNGDRTYEQYF. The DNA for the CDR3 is TGTGTCAGCAGCAACGGGGACAGGACCTACGAGCAGTACTTC.

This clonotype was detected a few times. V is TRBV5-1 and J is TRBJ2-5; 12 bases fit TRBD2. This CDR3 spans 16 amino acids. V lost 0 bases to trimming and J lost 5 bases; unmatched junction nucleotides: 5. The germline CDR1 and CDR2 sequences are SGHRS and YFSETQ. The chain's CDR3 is CASSLDSLAGGETQYF. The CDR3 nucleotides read TGCGCCAGCAGCTTGGACTCCCTAGCGGGAGGGGAGACCCAGTACTTC.

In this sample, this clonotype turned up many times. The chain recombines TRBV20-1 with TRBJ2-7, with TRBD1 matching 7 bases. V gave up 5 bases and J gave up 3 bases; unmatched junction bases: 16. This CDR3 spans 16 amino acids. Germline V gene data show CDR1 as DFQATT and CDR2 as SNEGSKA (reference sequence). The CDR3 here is CSAQPPGQLIYYEQYF. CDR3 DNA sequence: TGCAGTGCTCAGCCTCCGGGACAGCTAATCTACTACGAGCAGTACTTC.

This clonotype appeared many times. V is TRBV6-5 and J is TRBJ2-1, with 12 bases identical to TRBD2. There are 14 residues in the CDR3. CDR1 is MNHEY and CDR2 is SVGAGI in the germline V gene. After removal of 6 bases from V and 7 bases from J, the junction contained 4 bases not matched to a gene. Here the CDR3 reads CASRGTSGYNEQFF. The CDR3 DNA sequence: TGTGCCAGCAGGGGGACTAGCGGGTATAATGAGCAGTTCTTC.

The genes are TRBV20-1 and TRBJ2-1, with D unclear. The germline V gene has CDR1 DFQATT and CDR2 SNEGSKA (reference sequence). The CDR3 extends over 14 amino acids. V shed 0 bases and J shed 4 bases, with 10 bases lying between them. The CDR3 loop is CSARDRVGYNEQFF. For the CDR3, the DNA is TGCAGTGCTAGAGATCGAGTGGGGTACAATGAGCAGTTCTTC.

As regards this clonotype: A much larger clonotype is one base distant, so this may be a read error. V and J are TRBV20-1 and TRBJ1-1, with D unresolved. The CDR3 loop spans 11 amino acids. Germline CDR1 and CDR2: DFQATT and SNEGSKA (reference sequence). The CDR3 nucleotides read TGCAGTGCTCAGACCGAGTATGAAACTTTCTTT. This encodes CSAQTEYETFF.

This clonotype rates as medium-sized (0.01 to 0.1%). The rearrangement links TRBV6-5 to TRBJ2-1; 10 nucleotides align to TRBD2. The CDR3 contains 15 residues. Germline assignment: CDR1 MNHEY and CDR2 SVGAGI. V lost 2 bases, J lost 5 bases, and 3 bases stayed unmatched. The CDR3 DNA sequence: TGTGCCAGCAGTTACGGGCTAGCGGGGGACAATGAGCAGTTCTTC. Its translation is CASSYGLAGDNEQFF.

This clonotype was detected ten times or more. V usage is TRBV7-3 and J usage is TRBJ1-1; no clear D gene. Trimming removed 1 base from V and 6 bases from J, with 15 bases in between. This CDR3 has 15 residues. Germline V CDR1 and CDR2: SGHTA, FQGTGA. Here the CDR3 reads CASSLSGTSRPEAFF. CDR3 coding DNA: TGTGCCAGCAGCTTAAGTGGAACCAGTCGGCCTGAAGCTTTCTTT.

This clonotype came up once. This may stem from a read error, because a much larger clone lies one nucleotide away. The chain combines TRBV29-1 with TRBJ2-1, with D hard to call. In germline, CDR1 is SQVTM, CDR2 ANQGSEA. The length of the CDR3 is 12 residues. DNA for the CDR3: TGCCGCGATGTAATCGCCTACAATGAGCAGTTCTTC. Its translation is CRDVIAYNEQFF.